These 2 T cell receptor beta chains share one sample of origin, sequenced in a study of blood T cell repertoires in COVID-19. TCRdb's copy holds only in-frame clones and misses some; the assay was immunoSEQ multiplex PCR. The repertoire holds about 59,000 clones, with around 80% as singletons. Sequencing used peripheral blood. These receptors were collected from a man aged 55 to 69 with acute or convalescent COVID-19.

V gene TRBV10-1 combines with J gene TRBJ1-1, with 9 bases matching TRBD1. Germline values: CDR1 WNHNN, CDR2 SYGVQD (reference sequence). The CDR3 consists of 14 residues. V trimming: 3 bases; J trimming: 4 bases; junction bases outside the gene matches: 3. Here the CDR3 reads CASSELTGGTEAFF. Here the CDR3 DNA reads TGCGCCAGCAGTGAACTGACAGGGGGCACTGAAGCTTTCTTT.

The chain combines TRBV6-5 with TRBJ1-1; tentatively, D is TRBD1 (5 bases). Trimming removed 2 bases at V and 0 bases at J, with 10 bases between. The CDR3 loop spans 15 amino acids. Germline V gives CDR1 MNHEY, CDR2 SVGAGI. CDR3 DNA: TGTGCCAGCAGTTACACCGACAGAGTGAACACTGAAGCTTTCTTT. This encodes CASSYTDRVNTEAFF.